The following is a T cell receptor (beta chain) sequence with its context. Antigen specificity is unknown. The data are from a study of T cells in Graves' hyperthyroidism and ophthalmopathy. About the research overall: Staff took peripheral blood when the initial diagnosis was made, before any treatment began.

Losses at the gene ends were 4 bases for V and 0 bases for J; bases not matched to a gene: 9. Germline V gene data show CDR1 as MGHRA and CDR2 as YSYEKL. The CDR3 is made up of 17 amino acids. General observations from the study: Ophthalmopathy, which appeared later, was predicted by the model a median approximately 6.7 months before onset. Blood also held most thyroid clonotypes expanded beyond 0.001.

For the diagnoses, clinical symptoms, serum thyroxine and TRAb, thyroid ultrasound and orbital computed tomography were used. Authors of the study amplified TCR beta CDR3 regions from RNA transcripts. First-round RT-PCR targeting the TCR CDR3 was performed with the HTBI primer set. TCRdb reprocessed the multiplex PCR reads with MiXCR, giving one entry per CDR3 protein. Among roughly 400,000 distinct CDR3 sequences listed, about 14% were seen once. Sequences were obtained from blood. The origin of this receptor is a man aged 45-65 years with Graves' ophthalmopathy. The chain is built from TRBV4-1 and TRBJ2-7; TRBD2 aligns across 10 bases. The CDR3 sequence: CASSPLLAGAGSYEQYF. In DNA form, the CDR3 reads TGCGCCAGCAGCCCCCTCCTAGCGGGAGCCGGCTCCTACGAGCAGTACTTC.